Below are 26 T cell receptor beta chains sequenced from a single sample in a study of cytomegalovirus exposure and HLA in healthy donors. It was with 60 Vbeta and 13 Jbeta primers that the PCR ran. Assay: immunoSEQ multiplex PCR; the TCRdb copy retains only in-frame clones and omits some. This sample's table has about 110,000 clones. Material for sequencing was PBMCs. Receptor source: a man aged 40-50 years in good health and CMV-seropositive.

The chain links TRBV7-2 to TRBJ2-4; 8 bases match TRBD1. Germline V gives CDR1 SGHTA, CDR2 FQGNSA. Germline trimming cut 5 bases from V and 5 bases from J; bases unmatched to any gene: 8. The CDR3 extends over 15 amino acids. The CDR3 nucleotides are TGTGCCAGCAGCCACCGACAGGGGATCGAAAACATTCAGTACTTC. This codes for CASSHRQGIENIQYF.

Written as DNA, the CDR3 is TGTGCCAGCAGCGGGGGGAGGGTTGCTGGAAACACCATATATTTT. It is translated as CASSGGRVAGNTIYF. The chain carries TRBV9 and TRBJ1-3, with a possible D match to TRBD1 (5 bases). Germline V lookup: CDR1 SGDLS, CDR2 YYNGEE. The CDR3 spans 15 residues. Trimming removed 3 bases at V and 2 bases at J, with 12 bases between.

The gene calls are TRBV7-3 and TRBJ1-6; D unresolved. V lost 5 bases and J lost 6, with 11 bases in between. The length of the CDR3 is 14 residues. Germline V gene lookup returns CDR1 SGHTA and CDR2 FQGTGA. The DNA for the CDR3 is TGTGCCAGCAGCGTGGGAGCATTTAATTCACCCCTCCACTTT. Translation: CASSVGAFNSPLHF.

This chain links TRBV29-1 with TRBJ1-1, with D possibly being TRBD1 (6 bases). Germline V gene data show CDR1 as SQVTM and CDR2 as ANQGSEA. V dropped 3 bases and J dropped 6 bases, with 14 bases sitting between them. The CDR3 spans 13 residues. The CDR3 DNA is TGCAGCGTTGACTTAATGGGGGCCTCTGAAGCTTTCTTT. It is translated as CSVDLMGASEAFF.

The chain couples TRBV27 to TRBJ1-4; a weak D match, TRBD1 (5 bases). In germline, CDR1 is MNHEY, CDR2 SMNVEV (reference sequence). The CDR3 consists of 13 residues. Trimming took off 8 bases at V and 9 bases at J, with 16 bases between the two ends. The CDR3 loop is CASSTDSYQKLFF. The CDR3 DNA sequence: TGTGCCAGCTCTACCGACAGCTACCAAAAACTGTTTTTT.

V usage is TRBV19 and J usage is TRBJ1-2; D remains ambiguous. This CDR3 contains 15 residues. V was pared by 3 bases and J by 0 bases, with 11 bases between. The germline V gene encodes CDR1 LNHDA and CDR2 SQIVND (reference sequence). The CDR3 DNA is TGTGCCAGTAGTATTATATCGGTTTCTAACTATGGCTACACCTTC. This sequence encodes CASSIISVSNYGYTF.

This chain joins TRBV19 and TRBJ2-6, with D perhaps matching TRBD2 (7 bases). The CDR3 is 18 residues long. Germline CDR1 reads LNHDA; CDR2 reads SQIVND (reference sequence). V was pared by 4 bases and J by 1 base, with 17 bases between. CDR3 in DNA: TGTGCCAGTAGTACGTCTAGCGGAGGGGGGTCTGGGGCCAACGTCCTGACTTTC. It encodes CASSTSSGGGSGANVLTF.

The chain combines TRBV4-2 with TRBJ2-2; perhaps TRBD1 as D (6 bases). Germline V gene lookup returns CDR1 LGHNA and CDR2 YNFKEQ. V shed 0 bases and J shed 6 bases, with 11 bases lying between them. This CDR3 spans 15 amino acids. CDR3 protein: CASSQDLQGSGELFF. CDR3 DNA: TGTGCCAGCAGCCAAGATTTACAGGGCTCCGGGGAGCTGTTTTTT.

In nucleotides, the CDR3 is TGTGCCAGTACCACAGGGACGAACACTGAAGCTTTCTTT. It codes for CASTTGTNTEAFF. The rearrangement links TRBV5-5 to TRBJ1-1, with D possibly TRBD1 on 6 matching bases. This CDR3 is 13 amino acids long. V lost 8 bases and J lost 1, with 12 bases in between. From germline, CDR1 is SGHKS and CDR2 YYEKEE (reference sequence).

V usage is TRBV25-1 and J usage is TRBJ1-3; D unclear. The CDR3 is 15 residues long. Germline V gives CDR1 MGHDK, CDR2 SYGVNS. Trimming shortened V by 7 bases and J by 0 bases, and 13 bases separated the two germline ends. The CDR3 loop is CASKERASSGNTIYF. CDR3 bases: TGTGCCAGCAAGGAGCGCGCCAGCTCTGGAAACACCATATATTTT.

The chain couples TRBV7-2 to TRBJ1-1; 8 positions agree with TRBD1. V dropped 5 bases and J dropped 0; count of bases not matched to a gene: 5. Per germline, CDR1 SGHTA and CDR2 FQGNSA. The CDR3 length is 15 residues. CDR3 coding DNA: TGTGCCAGCAGCCGCGCGGGACAGGTGAACACTGAAGCTTTCTTT. Translation: CASSRAGQVNTEAFF.

The chain couples TRBV6-6 to TRBJ2-5; 9 bases are shared with TRBD2. The germline V gene encodes CDR1 MNHNY and CDR2 SVGAGI (reference sequence). This CDR3 spans 15 amino acids. The junction had 9 bases not matched to a gene; V was cut back by 5 bases and J by 5 bases. The CDR3 here is CASSPGTSSLETQYF. CDR3 sequence (DNA): TGTGCCAGCAGTCCTGGGACTAGCTCGTTGGAGACCCAGTACTTC.

The V and J genes are TRBV5-1 and TRBJ2-3, with a tentative D call TRBD2 (6 bases). CDR3 size: 15 residues. Germline V lookup: CDR1 SGHRS, CDR2 YFSETQ. V lost 0 bases and J lost 2, with 10 bases in between. In DNA, the CDR3 is TGCGCCAGCAGCTTGGGACTAGGGAACACAGATACGCAGTATTTT. Its protein is CASSLGLGNTDTQYF. Using reference TRBV5-1 and TRBJ2-3 for the parts outside the CDR3, the full variable domain is KAGVTQTPRYLIKTRGQQVTLSCSPISGHRSVSWYQQTPGQGLQFLFEYFSETQRNKGNFPGRFSGRQFSNSRSEMNVSTLELGDSALYLCASSLGLGNTDTQYFGPGTRLTVL.

J is TRBJ2-3 and V is TRBV19, with 12 bases that match TRBD2. The CDR3 runs to 16 residues. Trimming took 4 bases from V and 6 from J; bases not matched to a gene: 8. Per the germline V gene, CDR1 is LNHDA and CDR2 is SQIVND (reference sequence). The CDR3 sequence: CASSTGLAGKSDTQYF. The CDR3 DNA reads TGTGCCAGTAGTACCGGACTAGCGGGGAAGAGCGATACGCAGTATTTT.

The chain uses TRBV28 and TRBJ1-2; 9 nucleotides agree with TRBD1. J was trimmed by 7 bases and V by 5 bases; bases with no gene match: 8. CDR3 length equals 14 residues. CDR1 and CDR2 (germline): MDHEN, SYDVKM. The CDR3 coding sequence is TGTGCCAGCAGTCGCCCACAGGGGGCGCGTGGCTACACCTTC. It is translated as CASSRPQGARGYTF.

CDR3 coding DNA: TGTGCCAGCAGCCCCCTTCCCTACAATGAGCAGTTCTTC. Its translation is CASSPLPYNEQFF. This chain connects TRBV7-2 to TRBJ2-1; D is unresolved. Germline V lookup: CDR1 SGHTA, CDR2 FQGNSA. The CDR3 has 13 amino acids. Trimming took off 5 bases at V and 2 bases at J, with 7 bases between the two ends.

The chain carries TRBV5-1 and TRBJ2-2; perhaps TRBD1 as D (5 bases). Germline assignment: CDR1 SGHRS and CDR2 YFSETQ. CDR3 length equals 16 residues. V was shortened by 2 bases and J by 5 bases, with 16 bases between the two germline ends. Here the CDR3 reads CASSFQPQGETGELFF. The CDR3 region has the DNA TGCGCCAGCAGCTTTCAGCCCCAGGGTGAAACCGGGGAGCTGTTTTTT.

The chain is built from TRBV28 and TRBJ1-1; TRBD1 matches 7 bases. The V gene end was trimmed by 6 bases and the J gene end by 4 bases; junction bases not matched to a gene: 5. This CDR3 contains 13 residues. Germline loops: CDR1 MDHEN, CDR2 SYDVKM. The CDR3 loop reads CASRPGGGTEAFF. The CDR3 bases are TGTGCCAGCAGGCCAGGGGGTGGCACTGAAGCTTTCTTT. Variable domain in full (rest from reference TRBV28 and TRBJ1-1): DVKVTQSSRYLVKRTGEKVFLECVQDMDHENMFWYRQDPGLGLRLIYFSYDVKMKEKGDIPEGYSVSREKKERFSLILESASTNQTSMYLCASRPGGGTEAFFGQGTRLTVV.

This sequence joins TRBV18 and TRBJ2-1, with 8 positions matching TRBD1. Germline lookup yields CDR1 KGHSH and CDR2 LQKENI. Unmatched junction bases numbered 3, after V lost 3 bases and J lost 8 bases. The CDR3 runs 13 residues. In DNA form, the CDR3 reads TGTGCCAGCTCACCGGACAGGGAGGATGAGCAGTTCTTC. Amino acid sequence: CASSPDREDEQFF.

J is TRBJ2-7 and V is TRBV7-3; 13 bases are shared with TRBD2. Looked up from germline, CDR1 is SGHTA and CDR2 is FQGTGA. The CDR3 is made up of 15 amino acids. CDR3 sequence (DNA): TGTGCGCCTGCTTATATACTAGCGGGAGGGCTCGAGCAGTACTTC. This codes for CAPAYILAGGLEQYF.

This rearrangement joins TRBV19 to TRBJ2-7, with TRBD2 identical over 12 bases. This CDR3 comprises 18 residues. The V segment lost 2 bases and the J segment 7 bases; nucleotides outside the gene matches: 15. Looked up from germline, CDR1 is LNHDA and CDR2 is SQIVND (reference sequence). The CDR3 DNA reads TGTGCCAGTAGTATACGCGTGACTAGCGGGAGCGCCCCTAGGGAGCAGTACTTC. It codes for CASSIRVTSGSAPREQYF.

Here the CDR3 DNA reads TGCAGCGTTGAAGATTTGGTGGCAGGGTCCTACGAGCAGTACTTC. This codes for CSVEDLVAGSYEQYF. The gene calls are TRBV29-1 and TRBJ2-7; D perhaps matches TRBD1 (5 bases). Germline values: CDR1 SQVTM, CDR2 ANQGSEA. This CDR3 region has 15 residues. The V and J ends lost 0 bases and 1 base respectively, with 13 bases between them.

The rearrangement links TRBV28 to TRBJ2-7; 8 bases fit TRBD1. Germline values: CDR1 MDHEN, CDR2 SYDVKM. The ends lost 3 bases at V and 6 bases at J; junction bases unmatched: 10. CDR3 length: 15 amino acids. The CDR3 DNA reads TGTGCCAGCAGTTTTGACAGGGGCCTGGGGAGCGAGCAGTACTTC. This sequence encodes CASSFDRGLGSEQYF.

The V and J genes are TRBV5-4 and TRBJ1-1; the D gene is possibly TRBD1 (6 bases). The CDR3 contains 12 residues. V lost 4 bases and J 6 bases, leaving 10 bases between the germline ends. CDR1 SGHNT and CDR2 YYREEE come from the germline V gene (reference sequence). This chain's CDR3 is CASSGTSSEAFF. CDR3 DNA sequence: TGTGCCAGCAGCGGGACAAGTTCTGAAGCTTTCTTT.

The chain carries TRBV7-6 and TRBJ1-1; TRBD1 agrees at 10 bases. This CDR3 has 15 amino acids. The trim removed 1 base at V and 5 bases at J, leaving 4 bases unmatched. The V gene's germline CDR1 is SGHVS and CDR2 FNYEAQ. CDR3 region: CASSLGQGATTEAFF. CDR3 in DNA: TGTGCCAGCAGCTTAGGACAGGGGGCGACGACTGAAGCTTTCTTT.

The V gene is TRBV7-9, the J gene TRBJ1-2; 9 bases are shared with TRBD1. CDR1 and CDR2 (germline): SEHNR, FQNEAQ (reference sequence). Germline trimming cut 5 bases from V and 0 bases from J; bases unmatched to any gene: 13. CDR3 length: 18 residues. CDR3 in amino acids: CASSRGTGLDPANYGYTF. The DNA of the CDR3 is TGTGCCAGCAGCCGCGGGACAGGGCTTGATCCTGCTAACTATGGCTACACCTTC.